These 11 T cell receptor beta chains were all obtained from the same sample, sequenced in a study of shared clonotypes between healthy human individuals. The assay was immunoSEQ multiplex PCR, and TCRdb's table has in-frame clones only and misses some. This table has millions of clones, just over 90% appearing once. Sequencing was performed on naive CD4+ T cells sorted from blood. Subset: CD45RA+ positively selected. The receptors originated from a man between 18 and 29 years old in good health.

In the case of this clone: The same CDR3 is also encoded by other DNA sequences in this sample. The rearrangement joins TRBV2 to TRBJ2-5, with TRBD1 identical over 7 bases. The CDR3 has 14 amino acids. Germline assignment: CDR1 SNHLY and CDR2 FYNNEI. Trimming at V came to 5 bases and at J to 5 bases, leaving 8 bases not matched to a gene. DNA of the CDR3: TGTGCCAGCAGTTACCGACAGGGACAGGAGACCCAGTACTTC. It translates to CASSYRQGQETQYF.

In the case of this clone: Within the sample, other DNA sequences also encode this same CDR3. This chain joins TRBV7-3 and TRBJ2-7; the D gene is possibly TRBD1 (5 bases). Trimming removed 1 base at V and 4 bases at J, with 8 bases between. CDR1 and CDR2 from the germline V gene are SGHTA and FQGTGA. CDR3 size: 13 residues. DNA of the CDR3: TGTGCCAGCAGCTTAAGGGGCGGATACGAGCAGTACTTC. Its translation is CASSLRGGYEQYF.

The V gene is TRBV6-1, the J gene TRBJ1-4; 9 nucleotides line up with TRBD1. Germline lookup yields CDR1 MNHNS and CDR2 SASEGT. The junction had 16 bases not matched to a gene; V was cut back by 0 bases and J by 5 bases. This CDR3 is built from 20 residues. The CDR3 loop reads CASSEALITLWDRENEKLFF. The CDR3 bases are TGTGCCAGCAGTGAAGCGCTCATAACGTTATGGGACAGGGAAAATGAAAAACTGTTTTTT.

The J gene is TRBJ1-2, the V gene TRBV11-2; D remains ambiguous. Trimming pared 3 bases from V and 0 bases from J, leaving 14 bases between. This CDR3 is built from 16 residues. Germline V gene data show CDR1 as SGHAT and CDR2 as FQNNGV. The chain's CDR3 is CASSFSPRGPNYGYTF. The CDR3 DNA follows: TGTGCCAGCAGCTTCTCCCCCCGAGGTCCTAACTATGGCTACACCTTC.

For this clone: The sample holds other DNA sequences that translate to the same CDR3. The chain couples TRBV4-1 to TRBJ1-2, with TRBD1 identical over 10 bases. Germline V lookup: CDR1 MGHRA, CDR2 YSYEKL. Germline trimming cut 6 bases from V and 0 bases from J; bases unmatched to any gene: 13. This CDR3 comprises 18 residues. CDR3 sequence reads: CASRPKSGTGVPNYGYTF. The CDR3 bases are TGCGCCAGCAGGCCCAAATCCGGGACAGGGGTGCCTAACTATGGCTACACCTTC.

This clone has only one observation. The rearrangement uses TRBV7-9 and TRBJ2-3; 8 bases are a match to TRBD2. Germline loops: CDR1 SEHNR, CDR2 FQNEAQ (reference sequence). With V trimmed by 2 bases and J by 0 bases, 10 bases remained unmatched. The length of the CDR3 is 18 residues. Here the CDR3 reads CASSLIRLAGASTDTQYF. The CDR3 nucleotides read TGTGCCAGCAGCTTAATTCGGCTAGCGGGCGCTAGCACAGATACGCAGTATTTT. The full variable domain, rest sourced from reference TRBV7-9 and TRBJ2-3, is DTGVSQNPRHKITKRGQNVTFRCDPISEHNRLYWYRQTLGQGPEFLTYFQNEAQLEKSRLLSDRFSAERPKGSFSTLEIQRTEQGDSAMYLCASSLIRLAGASTDTQYFGPGTRLTVL.

Here the CDR3 reads CASSELWAQETQYF. The CDR3 DNA sequence: TGTGCCAGCAGTGAACTGTGGGCTCAAGAGACCCAGTACTTC. The chain carries TRBV6-1 and TRBJ2-5; D is ambiguous. Germline-derived CDR1 and CDR2 are MNHNS and SASEGT. This CDR3 comprises 14 residues. V lost 2 bases to trimming and J lost 2 bases, with 9 bases between them.

This clone was detected only a few times. This specimen includes other DNA sequences encoding the same CDR3. This chain links TRBV10-3 with TRBJ1-1; 7 bases match TRBD1. Germline trimming cut 6 bases from V and 1 base from J; bases unmatched to any gene: 5. Germline-derived CDR1 and CDR2 are ENHRY and SYGVKD. This CDR3 has 14 amino acids. CDR3 residues: CAIRAGTANTEAFF. The DNA for the CDR3 is TGTGCCATCAGGGCCGGGACAGCGAACACTGAAGCTTTCTTT.

As for this clone: The sample carries other DNA sequences with the same CDR3. This chain joins TRBV5-1 and TRBJ1-1, with D maybe TRBD1 (5 bases). V lost 0 bases to trimming and J lost 0 bases, with 9 bases between them. The CDR3 is 15 residues long. Germline-derived CDR1 and CDR2 are SGHRS and YFSETQ. This CDR3 reads CASSLVGGLNTEAFF. CDR3 nucleotides: TGCGCCAGCAGCTTGGTTGGGGGGTTGAACACTGAAGCTTTCTTT.

Concerning this clone itself: Additional DNA sequences in this sample encode the identical CDR3. This chain uses TRBV7-2 with TRBJ2-7; D unclear. The germline V and J ends were trimmed by 2 bases and 2 bases, with 4 bases remaining between them. This CDR3 has 12 residues. Germline V lookup: CDR1 SGHTA, CDR2 FQGNSA. The CDR3 coding sequence is TGTGCCAGCAGCTTAAGCGCCTACGAGCAGTACTTC. Translation gives CASSLSAYEQYF.

With regard to this clone: The sample has other DNA sequences that encode this CDR3 too. CDR3 region: CASSLGLAGVYEQYF. The CDR3, as DNA: TGTGCCAGCAGCTTGGGACTAGCGGGAGTGTACGAGCAGTACTTC. The rearrangement uses TRBV5-4 and TRBJ2-7; 12 bases line up with TRBD2. Germline loops: CDR1 SGHNT, CDR2 YYREEE (reference sequence). J was trimmed by 4 bases and V by 0 bases; bases with no gene match: 2. This CDR3 has 15 amino acids.